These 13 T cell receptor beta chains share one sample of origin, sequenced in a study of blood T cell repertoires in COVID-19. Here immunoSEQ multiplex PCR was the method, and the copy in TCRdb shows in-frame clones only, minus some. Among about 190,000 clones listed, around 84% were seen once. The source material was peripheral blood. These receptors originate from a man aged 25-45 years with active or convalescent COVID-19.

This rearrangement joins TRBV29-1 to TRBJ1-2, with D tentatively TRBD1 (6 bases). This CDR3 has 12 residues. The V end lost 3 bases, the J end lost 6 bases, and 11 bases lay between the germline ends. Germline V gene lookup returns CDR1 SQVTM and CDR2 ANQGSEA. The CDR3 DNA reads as TGCAGCGTTGATCAGGACAGTAATGGCTACACCTTC. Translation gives CSVDQDSNGYTF.

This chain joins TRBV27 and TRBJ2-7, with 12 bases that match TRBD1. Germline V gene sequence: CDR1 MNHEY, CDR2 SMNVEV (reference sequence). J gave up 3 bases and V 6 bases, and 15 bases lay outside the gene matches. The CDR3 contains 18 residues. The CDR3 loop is CASSRGQGAQVPVYEQYF. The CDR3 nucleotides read TGTGCCAGCAGCCGGGGACAGGGGGCGCAAGTCCCCGTCTACGAGCAGTACTTC.

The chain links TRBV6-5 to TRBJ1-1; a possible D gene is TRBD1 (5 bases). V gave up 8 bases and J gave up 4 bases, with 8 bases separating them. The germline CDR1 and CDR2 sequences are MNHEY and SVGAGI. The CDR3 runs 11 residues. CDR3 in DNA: TGTGCCAGCCAGGGATCCACTGAAGCTTTCTTT. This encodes CASQGSTEAFF.

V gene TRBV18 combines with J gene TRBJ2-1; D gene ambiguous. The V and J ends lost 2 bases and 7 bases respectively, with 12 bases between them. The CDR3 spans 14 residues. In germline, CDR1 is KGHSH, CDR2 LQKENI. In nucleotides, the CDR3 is TGTGCCAGCTCACCATCCCGTTCGGGTAATGAGCAGTTCTTC. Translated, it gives CASSPSRSGNEQFF.

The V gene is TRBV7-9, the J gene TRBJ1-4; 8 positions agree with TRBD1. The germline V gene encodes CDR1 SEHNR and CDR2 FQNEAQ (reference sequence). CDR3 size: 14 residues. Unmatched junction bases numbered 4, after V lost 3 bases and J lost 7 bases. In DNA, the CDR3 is TGTGCCAGCAGCTTTCAGGGGGCGACTGAAAAACTGTTTTTT. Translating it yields CASSFQGATEKLFF.

CDR3 loop: CASSFYRYTDTQYF. CDR3 nucleotides: TGCGCCAGCAGCTTCTACAGGTACACAGATACGCAGTATTTT. V and J are TRBV5-1 and TRBJ2-3; D possibly corresponds to TRBD1 (5 bases). Germline CDR1 reads SGHRS; CDR2 reads YFSETQ. The V and J ends lost 2 bases and 2 bases respectively, with 9 bases between them. CDR3 length equals 14 residues.

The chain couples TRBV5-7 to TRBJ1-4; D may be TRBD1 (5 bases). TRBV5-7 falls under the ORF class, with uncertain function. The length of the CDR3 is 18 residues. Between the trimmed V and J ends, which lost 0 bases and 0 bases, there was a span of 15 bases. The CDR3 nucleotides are TGTGCCAGCAGCTTGGTTCAGGGAGGCTTTCCAACTAATGAAAAACTGTTTTTT. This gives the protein CASSLVQGGFPTNEKLFF.

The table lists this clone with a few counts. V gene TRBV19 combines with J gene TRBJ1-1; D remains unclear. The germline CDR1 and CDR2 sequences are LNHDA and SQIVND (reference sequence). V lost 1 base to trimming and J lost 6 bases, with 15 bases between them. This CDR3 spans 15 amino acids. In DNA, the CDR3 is TGTGCCAGTAGTATAGTAGGCGTAGCAGTACCTGAAGCTTTCTTT. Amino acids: CASSIVGVAVPEAFF.

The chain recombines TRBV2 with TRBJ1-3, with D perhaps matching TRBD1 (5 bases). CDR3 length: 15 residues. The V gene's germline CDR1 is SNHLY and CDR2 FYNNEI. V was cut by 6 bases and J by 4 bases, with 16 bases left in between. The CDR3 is CASRKDSARGNTIYF. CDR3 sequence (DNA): TGTGCCAGCAGGAAAGACAGTGCGCGGGGAAACACCATATATTTT.

CDR3 bases: TGCGCCAGCAGCATACAGGGGATGTCCTACAATGAGCAGTTCTTC. It yields the protein CASSIQGMSYNEQFF. This chain joins TRBV4-1 and TRBJ2-1; TRBD1 agrees at 7 bases. The CDR3 is made up of 15 amino acids. J lost 1 base, V lost 5 bases, and 5 bases had no gene match. The germline V gene encodes CDR1 MGHRA and CDR2 YSYEKL.

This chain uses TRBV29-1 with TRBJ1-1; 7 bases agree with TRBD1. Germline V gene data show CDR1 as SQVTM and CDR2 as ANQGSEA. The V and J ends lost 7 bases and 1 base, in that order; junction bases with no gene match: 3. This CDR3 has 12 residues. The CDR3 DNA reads TGCAGCGGCTACAGGGGGAACACTGAAGCTTTCTTT. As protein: CSGYRGNTEAFF.

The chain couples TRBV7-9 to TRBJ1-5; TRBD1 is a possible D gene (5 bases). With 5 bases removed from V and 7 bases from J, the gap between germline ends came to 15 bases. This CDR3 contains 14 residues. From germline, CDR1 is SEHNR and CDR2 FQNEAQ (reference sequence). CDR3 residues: CASSPWGRLQPQHF. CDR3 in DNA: TGTGCCAGCAGCCCGTGGGGCCGGTTGCAGCCCCAGCATTTT.

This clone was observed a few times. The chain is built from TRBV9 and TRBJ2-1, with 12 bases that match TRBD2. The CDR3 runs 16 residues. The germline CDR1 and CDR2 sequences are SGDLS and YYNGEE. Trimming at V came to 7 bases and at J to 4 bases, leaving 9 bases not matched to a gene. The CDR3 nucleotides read TGTGCCAGCGCCTACGGGACTAGCGGGCCTTACAATGAGCAGTTCTTC. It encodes CASAYGTSGPYNEQFF.